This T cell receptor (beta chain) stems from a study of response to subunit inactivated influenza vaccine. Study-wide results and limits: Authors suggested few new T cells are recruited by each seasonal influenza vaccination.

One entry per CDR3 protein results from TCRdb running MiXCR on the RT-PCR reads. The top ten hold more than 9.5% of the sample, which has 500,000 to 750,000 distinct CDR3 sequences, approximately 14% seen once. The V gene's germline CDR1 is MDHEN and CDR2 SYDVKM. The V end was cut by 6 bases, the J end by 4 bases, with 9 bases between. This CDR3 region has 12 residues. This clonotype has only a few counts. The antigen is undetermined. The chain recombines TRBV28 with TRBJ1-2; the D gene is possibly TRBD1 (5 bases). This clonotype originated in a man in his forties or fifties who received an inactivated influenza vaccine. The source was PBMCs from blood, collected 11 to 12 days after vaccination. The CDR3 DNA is TGTGCCAGCAGGGGACCGCTCTATGGCTACACCTTC. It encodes CASRGPLYGYTF.